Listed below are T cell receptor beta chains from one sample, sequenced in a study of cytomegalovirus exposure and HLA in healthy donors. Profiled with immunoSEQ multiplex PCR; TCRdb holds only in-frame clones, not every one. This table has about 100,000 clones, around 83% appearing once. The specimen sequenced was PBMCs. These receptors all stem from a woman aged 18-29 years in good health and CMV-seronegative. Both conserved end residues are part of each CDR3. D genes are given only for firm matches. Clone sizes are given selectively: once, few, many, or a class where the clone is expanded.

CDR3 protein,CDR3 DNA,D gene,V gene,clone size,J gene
CASSSDRGSGGYTF,TGTGCCAGCAGTTCAGACAGGGGGAGTGGCGGCTACACCTTC,TRBD1,TRBV28,NA,TRBJ1-2
CASSLQRGSTEAFF,TGTGCCAGCAGTTTACAGAGAGGAAGCACTGAAGCTTTCTTT,NA,TRBV27,NA,TRBJ1-1
CASSTLPLLQGGEQPQHF,TGCGCCAGCAGTACCCTCCCTCTACTACAGGGTGGGGAGCAGCCCCAGCATTTT,NA,TRBV5-1,NA,TRBJ1-5
CASSFPSGGRGYNEQFF,TGTGCCAGCAGCTTTCCTAGCGGGGGGCGGGGATACAATGAGCAGTTCTTC,TRBD2,TRBV7-9,NA,TRBJ2-1
CASSSRTGETEAFF,TGTGCCAGCAGCTCCAGGACAGGGGAAACTGAAGCTTTCTTT,TRBD1,TRBV7-9,few,TRBJ1-1
CASSVNSGGPQFF,TGTGCCAGCAGCGTCAATAGCGGGGGGCCACAGTTCTTC,TRBD2,TRBV9,NA,TRBJ2-1
CASSVLERGRIQCTDTQYF,TGTGCCAGCAGCGTCCTAGAGCGGGGAAGAATTCAATGCACAGATACGCAGTATTTT,TRBD2,TRBV9,NA,TRBJ2-3
CASSLVGTGGNEQYF,TGTGCCAGCAGCTTAGTTGGGACAGGGGGCAACGAGCAGTACTTC,TRBD1,TRBV7-9,NA,TRBJ2-7
CAWSGPNQPQHF,TGTGCCTGGAGTGGGCCAAATCAGCCCCAGCATTTT,NA,TRBV30,few,TRBJ1-5
CASSLVPTGLADNTDTQYF,TGTGCCAGCAGCTTAGTTCCCACGGGACTAGCCGACAACACAGATACGCAGTATTTT,TRBD2,TRBV7-9,NA,TRBJ2-3
CSSSSIVARGEAFF,TGTTCCAGCAGCTCGATTGTGGCCAGGGGTGAAGCTTTCTTT,NA,TRBV7-9,NA,TRBJ1-1
CASSPRTASYEQYF,TGTGCCAGCAGCCCCAGGACAGCCTCCTACGAGCAGTACTTC,NA,TRBV2,NA,TRBJ2-7
CASSWDRATEAFF,TGTGCCAGCAGCTGGGACAGGGCTACTGAAGCTTTCTTT,TRBD1,TRBV7-2,NA,TRBJ1-1
CSVVASGGSGETQYF,TGCAGCGTTGTGGCTAGCGGGGGGAGCGGTGAGACCCAGTACTTC,TRBD2,TRBV29-1,NA,TRBJ2-5
CASTLGQGGDGYTF,TGTGCCAGCACCTTGGGACAGGGTGGCGATGGCTACACCTTC,TRBD1,TRBV9,NA,TRBJ1-2
CASSQRSYNSPLHF,TGCGCCAGCAGCCAGCGCTCCTATAATTCACCCCTCCACTTT,NA,TRBV4-3,NA,TRBJ1-6
CASSQNYRVNYGYTF,TGCGCCAGCAGCCAGAACTACAGGGTTAACTATGGCTACACCTTC,NA,TRBV4-3,once,TRBJ1-2
CASSLGRQGGETQYF,TGTGCCAGCAGCTTAGGGCGACAGGGAGGAGAGACCCAGTACTTC,NA,TRBV11-2,NA,TRBJ2-5
CASSERGGTDTQYF,TGTGCCAGCAGTGAACGGGGGGGCACAGATACGCAGTATTTT,TRBD2,TRBV6-4,many,TRBJ2-3
CATTPGTVNSPLHF,TGTGCCACCACCCCCGGGACAGTTAATTCACCCCTCCACTTT,TRBD1,TRBV6-5,NA,TRBJ1-6
CSVETASGNTIYF,TGCAGCGTAGAGACAGCCTCTGGAAACACCATATATTTT,NA,TRBV29-1,NA,TRBJ1-3
CASIVWQAYEQYF,TGTGCCAGCATTGTATGGCAGGCCTACGAGCAGTACTTC,NA,TRBV28,NA,TRBJ2-7
CASEGIRDSMEFTNQPQHF,TGTGCCAGCGAAGGAATCAGGGATTCTATGGAGTTCACCAATCAGCCCCAGCATTTT,NA,TRBV21-1,NA,TRBJ1-5
CASRLNVRQTKRYSNQLQHF,TGTGCAAGTCGCTTAAATGTGAGACAGACAAAAAGGTATAGCAATCAGCTCCAGCATTTT,NA,TRBV12-2,NA,TRBJ1-5
CASSYSRASYEQYF,TGTGCCAGCAGTTACTCGCGGGCTTCCTACGAGCAGTACTTC,NA,TRBV6-6,NA,TRBJ2-7
CAWSVGGPEQYF,TGTGCCTGGAGTGTGGGGGGGCCCGAGCAGTACTTC,NA,TRBV30,NA,TRBJ2-7
CAWSSYAGGTDTQYF,TGTGCCTGGAGTTCCTACGCGGGGGGGACCGATACGCAGTATTTT,TRBD2,TRBV30,NA,TRBJ2-3
CSVGQPFMNTEAFF,TGCAGCGTCGGACAGCCCTTTATGAACACTGAAGCTTTCTTT,NA,TRBV29-1,NA,TRBJ1-1
CASRPGGGAGDQYEQYF,TGTGCCAGCAGACCAGGGGGAGGAGCGGGAGATCAATACGAGCAGTACTTC,NA,TRBV28,NA,TRBJ2-7
CASSRGRTSGANVLTF,TGTGCCAGTAGCAGGGGCAGGACCTCTGGGGCCAACGTCCTGACTTTC,NA,TRBV19,NA,TRBJ2-6
CASKDSGRVHYEQYF,TGTGCCAGCAAAGACAGCGGGAGAGTACATTACGAGCAGTACTTC,TRBD2,TRBV28,NA,TRBJ2-7
CASSEVMGGDQPQHF,TGTGCCAGCAGTGAAGTCATGGGGGGTGATCAGCCCCAGCATTTT,NA,TRBV6-1,NA,TRBJ1-5
CASSLTGNQSGNTIYF,TGTGCCAGCAGCCTTACAGGAAACCAGTCTGGAAACACCATATATTTT,NA,TRBV13,NA,TRBJ1-3
CASRIRQGRGYEQYF,TGTGCCAGCAGGATAAGACAGGGGCGGGGATACGAGCAGTACTTC,TRBD1,TRBV27,NA,TRBJ2-7
CASSPPDRVYEQYF,TGTGCCAGCAGCCCTCCGGACAGGGTTTACGAGCAGTACTTC,TRBD1,TRBV28,NA,TRBJ2-7
CASSLHSSTDTQYF,TGTGCCAGCAGTTTGCACTCAAGCACAGATACGCAGTATTTT,NA,TRBV28,NA,TRBJ2-3
CASGRGAWGANVLTF,TGTGCCAGTGGGAGGGGCGCGTGGGGGGCCAACGTCCTGACTTTC,TRBD2,TRBV19,once,TRBJ2-6
CASSVTRVAEQFF,TGTGCCAGCAGCGTAACGAGGGTCGCTGAGCAGTTCTTC,NA,TRBV9,NA,TRBJ2-1
CASSRGLAGIPHEQYF,TGTGCCAGCAGCAGAGGACTAGCGGGAATCCCACACGAGCAGTACTTC,TRBD2,TRBV5-5,once,TRBJ2-7
CASRRGQASYEQYF,TGCGCCAGCAGGCGGGGACAGGCCTCCTACGAGCAGTACTTC,TRBD1,TRBV5-1,few,TRBJ2-7
CSARVDSQAFF,TGCAGTGCTAGGGTTGACAGTCAAGCTTTCTTT,NA,TRBV20-1,NA,TRBJ1-1
CASRPEVLLSYEQYF,TGTGCCAGCAGACCCGAGGTGCTACTTTCCTACGAGCAGTACTTC,NA,TRBV6-1,NA,TRBJ2-7
CASSGDRLNSGNTIYF,TGTGCCAGCAGTGGGGACAGGCTTAACTCTGGAAACACCATATATTTT,TRBD1,TRBV2,NA,TRBJ1-3
CASSRTRGNTIYF,TGTGCCAGCAGTAGAACGCGGGGAAACACCATATATTTT,NA,TRBV6-5,NA,TRBJ1-3
CASSLLGLDSTDTQYF,TGTGCCAGCAGCTTACTGGGCCTGGATAGCACAGATACGCAGTATTTT,NA,TRBV7-3,NA,TRBJ2-3